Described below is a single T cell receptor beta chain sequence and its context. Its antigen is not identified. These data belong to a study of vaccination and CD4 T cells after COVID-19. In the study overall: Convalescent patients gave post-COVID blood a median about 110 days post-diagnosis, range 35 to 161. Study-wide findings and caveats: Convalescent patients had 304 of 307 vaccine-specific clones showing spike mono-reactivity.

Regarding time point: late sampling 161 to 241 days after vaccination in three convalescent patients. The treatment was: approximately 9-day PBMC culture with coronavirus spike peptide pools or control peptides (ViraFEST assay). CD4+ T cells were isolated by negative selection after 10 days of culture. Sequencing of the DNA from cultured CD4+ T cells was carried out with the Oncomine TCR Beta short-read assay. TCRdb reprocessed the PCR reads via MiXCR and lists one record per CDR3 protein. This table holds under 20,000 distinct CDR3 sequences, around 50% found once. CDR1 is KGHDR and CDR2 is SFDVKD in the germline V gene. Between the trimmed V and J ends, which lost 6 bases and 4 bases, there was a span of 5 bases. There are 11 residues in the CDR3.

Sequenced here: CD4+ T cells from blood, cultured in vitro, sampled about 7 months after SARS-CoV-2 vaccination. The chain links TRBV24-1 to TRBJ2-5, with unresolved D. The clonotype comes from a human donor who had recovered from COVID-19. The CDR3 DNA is TGTGCCACCAGTTCTTTAGAGACCCAGTACTTC. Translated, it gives CATSSLETQYF.